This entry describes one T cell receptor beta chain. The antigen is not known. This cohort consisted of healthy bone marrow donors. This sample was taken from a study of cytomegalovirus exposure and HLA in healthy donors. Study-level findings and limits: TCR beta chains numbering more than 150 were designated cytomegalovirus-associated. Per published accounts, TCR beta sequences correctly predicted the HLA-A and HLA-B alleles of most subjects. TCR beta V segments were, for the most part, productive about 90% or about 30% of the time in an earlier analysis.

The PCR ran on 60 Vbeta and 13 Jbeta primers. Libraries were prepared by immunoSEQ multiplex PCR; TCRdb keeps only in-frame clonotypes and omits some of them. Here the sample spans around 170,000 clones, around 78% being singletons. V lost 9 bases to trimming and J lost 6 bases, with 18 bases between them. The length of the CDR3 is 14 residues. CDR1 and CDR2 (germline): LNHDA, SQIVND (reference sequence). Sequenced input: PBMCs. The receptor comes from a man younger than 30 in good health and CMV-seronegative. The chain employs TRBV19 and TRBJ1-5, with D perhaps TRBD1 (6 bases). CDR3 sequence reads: CARGSGGESQPQHF. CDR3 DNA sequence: TGTGCCAGAGGGAGTGGGGGCGAGAGTCAGCCCCAGCATTTT.